This T cell receptor (beta chain) was recovered during a study of T cell repertoires in cytomegalovirus infection. As for the study in general: Both recently identified HLA-C-restricted and well-studied HLA-B-restricted CMV epitopes were used in the study.

The study, taken as a whole, reports: Across the ex vivo response, the dominant clonotypes were HLA-C-restricted CMV-specific TCR beta clonotypes. There were carriers of CMV plus the relevant HLA, and cumulative public TCR beta family frequency identified them.

The germline CDR1 and CDR2 sequences are MNHEY and SVGEGT. Losses at the gene ends were 2 bases for V and 3 bases for J; bases not matched to a gene: 12. CDR3 length: 18 residues. This clonotype was observed at least ten times. The antigen is undetermined. A single record per CDR3 protein comes from TCRdb applying MiXCR to the reads. The sample carries 680,000 or so distinct CDR3 sequences, 33% recorded once. This chain uses TRBV6-2 or TRBV6-3 with TRBJ1-5; TRBD1 aligns across 8 bases. This sequence was found in a human donor in good health (CMV status not recorded). Some clones in this sample may be carry-over from other donors' samples. The sequencing used cultured PBMCs, collected from culture after CMV antigen stimulation. The CDR3 spells CASSYPPSGTGHNQPQHF. CDR3 DNA: TGTGCCAGCAGTTACCCCCCTTCGGGGACAGGCCACAATCAGCCCCAGCATTTT.